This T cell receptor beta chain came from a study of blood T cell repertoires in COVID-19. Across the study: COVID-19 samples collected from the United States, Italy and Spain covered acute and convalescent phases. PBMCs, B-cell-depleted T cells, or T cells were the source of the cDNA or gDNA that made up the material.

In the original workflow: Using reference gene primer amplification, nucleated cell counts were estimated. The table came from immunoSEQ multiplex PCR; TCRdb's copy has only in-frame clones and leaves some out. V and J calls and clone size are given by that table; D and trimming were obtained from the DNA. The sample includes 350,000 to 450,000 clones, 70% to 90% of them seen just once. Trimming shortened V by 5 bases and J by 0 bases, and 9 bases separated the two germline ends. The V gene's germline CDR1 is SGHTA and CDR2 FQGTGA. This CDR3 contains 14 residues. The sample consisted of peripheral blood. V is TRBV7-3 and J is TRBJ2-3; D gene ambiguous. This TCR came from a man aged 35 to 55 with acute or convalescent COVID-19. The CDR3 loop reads CASSPARSTDTQYF. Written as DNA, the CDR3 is TGTGCCAGCAGCCCTGCCAGAAGCACAGATACGCAGTATTTT. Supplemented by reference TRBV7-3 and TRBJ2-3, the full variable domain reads GAGVSQTPSNKVTEKGKYVELRCDPISGHTALYWYRQSLGQGPEFLIYFQGTGAADDSGLPNDRFFAVRPEGSVSTLKIQRTERGDSAVYLCASSPARSTDTQYFGPGTRLTVL.